This T cell receptor beta chain was captured by sequencing in a study of blood T cell repertoires in COVID-19. The V gene's germline CDR1 is KGHSH and CDR2 LQKENI. V was clipped by 4 bases and J by 5 bases; unmatched bases: 2. CDR3 length: 13 residues. Here immunoSEQ multiplex PCR was the method, and the copy in TCRdb shows in-frame clones only, minus some. The data hold 200,000 to 250,000 clones, with roughly four fifths observed a single time. The chain is built from TRBV18 and TRBJ1-1; 9 nucleotides agree with TRBD1. The sequence derives from a woman aged 80 or over with COVID-19, enrolled during active disease. Sequenced sample: peripheral blood. The CDR3 is CASSQGQGTEAFF. CDR3 coding DNA: TGTGCCAGCTCACAGGGACAGGGTACTGAAGCTTTCTTT.